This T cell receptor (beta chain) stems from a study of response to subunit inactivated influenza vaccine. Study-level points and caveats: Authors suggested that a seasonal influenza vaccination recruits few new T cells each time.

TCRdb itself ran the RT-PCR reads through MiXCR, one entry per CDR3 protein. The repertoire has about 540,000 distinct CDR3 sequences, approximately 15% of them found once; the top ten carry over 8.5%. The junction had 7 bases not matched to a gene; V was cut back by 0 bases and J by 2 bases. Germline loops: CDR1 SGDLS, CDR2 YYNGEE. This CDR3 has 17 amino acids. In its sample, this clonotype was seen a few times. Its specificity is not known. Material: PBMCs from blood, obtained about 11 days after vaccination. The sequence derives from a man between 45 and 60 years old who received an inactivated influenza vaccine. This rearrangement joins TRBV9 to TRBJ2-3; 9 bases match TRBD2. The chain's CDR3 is CASSVGSLAGSTDTQYF. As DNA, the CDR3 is TGTGCCAGCAGCGTAGGAAGTCTAGCGGGGTCCACAGATACGCAGTATTTT.